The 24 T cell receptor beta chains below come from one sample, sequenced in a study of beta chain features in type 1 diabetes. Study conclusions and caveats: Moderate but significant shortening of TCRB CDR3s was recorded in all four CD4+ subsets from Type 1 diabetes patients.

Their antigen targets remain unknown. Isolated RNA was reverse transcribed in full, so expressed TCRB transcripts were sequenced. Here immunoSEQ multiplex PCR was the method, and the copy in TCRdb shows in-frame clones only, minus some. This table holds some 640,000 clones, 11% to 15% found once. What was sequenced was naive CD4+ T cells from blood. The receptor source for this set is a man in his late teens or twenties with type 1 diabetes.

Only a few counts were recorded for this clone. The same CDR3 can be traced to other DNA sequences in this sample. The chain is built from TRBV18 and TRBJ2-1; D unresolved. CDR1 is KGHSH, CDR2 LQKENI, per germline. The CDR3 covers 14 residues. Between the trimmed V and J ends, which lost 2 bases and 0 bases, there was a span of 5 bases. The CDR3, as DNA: TGTGCCAGCTCACCATCGAGCTCCTACAATGAGCAGTTCTTC. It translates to CASSPSSSYNEQFF.

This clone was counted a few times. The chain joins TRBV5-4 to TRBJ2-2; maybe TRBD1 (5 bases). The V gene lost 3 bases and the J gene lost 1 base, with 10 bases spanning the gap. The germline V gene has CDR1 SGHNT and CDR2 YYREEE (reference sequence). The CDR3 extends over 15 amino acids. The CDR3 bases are TGTGCCAGCAGCTCTAACAGGAGGAACACCGGGGAGCTGTTTTTT. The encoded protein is CASSSNRRNTGELFF.

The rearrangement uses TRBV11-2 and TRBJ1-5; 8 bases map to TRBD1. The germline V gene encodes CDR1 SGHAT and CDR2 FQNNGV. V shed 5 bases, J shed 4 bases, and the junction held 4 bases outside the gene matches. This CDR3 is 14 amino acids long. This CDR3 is CASSQTGDNQPQHF. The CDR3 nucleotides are TGTGCCAGCAGCCAGACAGGGGATAATCAGCCCCAGCATTTT.

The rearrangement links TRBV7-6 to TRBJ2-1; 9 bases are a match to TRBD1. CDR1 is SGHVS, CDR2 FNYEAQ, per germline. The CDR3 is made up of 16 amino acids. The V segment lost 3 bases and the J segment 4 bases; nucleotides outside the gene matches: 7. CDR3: CASSLRTGVGYNEQFF. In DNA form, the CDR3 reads TGTGCCAGCAGCTTGAGGACAGGGGTCGGGTACAATGAGCAGTTCTTC.

CDR3: CASSPLTGENQPQHF. CDR3 DNA sequence: TGTGCCAGTAGTCCCTTGACAGGGGAGAACCAGCCCCAGCATTTT. This chain connects TRBV19 to TRBJ1-5, with 8 bases lining up with TRBD1. Germline trimming cut 5 bases from V and 7 bases from J; bases unmatched to any gene: 10. Per the germline V gene, CDR1 is LNHDA and CDR2 is SQIVND (reference sequence). The CDR3 runs 15 residues.

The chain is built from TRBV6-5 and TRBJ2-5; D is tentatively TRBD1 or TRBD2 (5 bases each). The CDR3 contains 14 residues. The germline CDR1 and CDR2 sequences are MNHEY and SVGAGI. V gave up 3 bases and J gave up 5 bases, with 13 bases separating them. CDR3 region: CASSYQGVGETQYF. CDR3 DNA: TGTGCCAGCAGTTATCAGGGAGTCGGGGAGACCCAGTACTTC.

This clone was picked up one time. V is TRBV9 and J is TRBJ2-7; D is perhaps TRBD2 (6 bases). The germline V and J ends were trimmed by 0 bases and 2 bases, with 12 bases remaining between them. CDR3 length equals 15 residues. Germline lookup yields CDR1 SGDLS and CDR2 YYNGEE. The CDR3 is CASSVEAGRTYEQYF. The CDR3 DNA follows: TGTGCCAGCAGCGTAGAGGCAGGGAGGACCTACGAGCAGTACTTC.

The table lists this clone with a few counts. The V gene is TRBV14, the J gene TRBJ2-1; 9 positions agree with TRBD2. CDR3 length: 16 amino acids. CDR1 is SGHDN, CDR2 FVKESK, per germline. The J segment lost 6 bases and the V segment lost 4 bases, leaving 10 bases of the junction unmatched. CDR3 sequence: CASSPWGRGGLNEQFF. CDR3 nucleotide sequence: TGTGCCAGCAGCCCCTGGGGGCGGGGGGGCCTCAATGAGCAGTTCTTC. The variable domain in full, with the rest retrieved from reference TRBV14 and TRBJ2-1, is EAGVTQFPSHSVIEKGQTVTLRCDPISGHDNLYWYRRVMGKEIKFLLHFVKESKQDESGMPNNRFLAERTGGTYSTLKVQPAELEDSGVYFCASSPWGRGGLNEQFFGPGTRLTVL.

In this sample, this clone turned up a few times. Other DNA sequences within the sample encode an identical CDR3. The CDR3 DNA reads as TGTGCCAGCAGCTTAGATCCGGGGCAAGAGACCCAGTACTTC. As protein: CASSLDPGQETQYF. This rearrangement joins TRBV7-2 to TRBJ2-5; tentative D call: TRBD2 (5 bases). The germline gives CDR1 SGHTA, CDR2 FQGNSA. The ends were cut back, 1 base at V and 2 bases at J, with 8 bases in the middle. CDR3 length: 14 residues.

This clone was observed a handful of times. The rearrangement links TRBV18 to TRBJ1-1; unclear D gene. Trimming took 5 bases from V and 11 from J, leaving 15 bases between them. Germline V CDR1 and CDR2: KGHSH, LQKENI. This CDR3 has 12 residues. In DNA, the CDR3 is TGTGCCAGCTCATCAGGACCCGATCGGGCTTTCTTT. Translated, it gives CASSSGPDRAFF.

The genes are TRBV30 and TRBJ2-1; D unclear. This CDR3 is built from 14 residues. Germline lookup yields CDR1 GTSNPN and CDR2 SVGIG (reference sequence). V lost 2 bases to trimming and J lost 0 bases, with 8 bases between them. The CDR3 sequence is CAWSRPSSYNEQFF. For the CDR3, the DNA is TGTGCCTGGAGTAGGCCGAGCTCCTACAATGAGCAGTTCTTC.

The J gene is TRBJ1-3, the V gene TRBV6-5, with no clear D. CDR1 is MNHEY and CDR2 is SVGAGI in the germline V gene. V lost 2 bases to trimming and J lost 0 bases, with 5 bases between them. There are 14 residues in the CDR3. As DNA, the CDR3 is TGTGCCAGCAGTTACAGTAGCTCTGGAAACACCATATATTTT. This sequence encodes CASSYSSSGNTIYF.

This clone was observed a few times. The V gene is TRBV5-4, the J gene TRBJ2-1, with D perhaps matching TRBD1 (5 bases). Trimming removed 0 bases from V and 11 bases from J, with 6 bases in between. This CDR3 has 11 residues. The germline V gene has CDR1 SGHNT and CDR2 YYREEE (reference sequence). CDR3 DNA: TGTGCCAGCAGCTTGGCAGGGAAGCAGTTCTTC. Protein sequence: CASSLAGKQFF. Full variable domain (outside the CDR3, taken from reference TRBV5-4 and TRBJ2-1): ETGVTQSPTHLIKTRGQQVTLRCSSQSGHNTVSWYQQALGQGPQFIFQYYREEENGRGNFPPRFSGLQFPNYSSELNVNALELDDSALYLCASSLAGKQFFGPGTRLTVL.

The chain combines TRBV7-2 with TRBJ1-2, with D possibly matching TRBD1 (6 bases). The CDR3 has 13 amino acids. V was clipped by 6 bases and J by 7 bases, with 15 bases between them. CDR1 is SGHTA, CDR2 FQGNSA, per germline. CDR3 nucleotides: TGTGCCAGCAGGTCCGGAGGGGGGACTGGCTACACCTTC. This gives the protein CASRSGGGTGYTF.

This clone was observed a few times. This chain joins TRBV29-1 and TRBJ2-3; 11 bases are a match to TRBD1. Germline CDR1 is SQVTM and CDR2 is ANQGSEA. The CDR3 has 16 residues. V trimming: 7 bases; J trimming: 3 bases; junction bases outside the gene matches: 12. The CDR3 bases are TGCAGCGCGTCACGGACAGGGGGCGAGGTAACAGATACGCAGTATTTT. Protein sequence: CSASRTGGEVTDTQYF.

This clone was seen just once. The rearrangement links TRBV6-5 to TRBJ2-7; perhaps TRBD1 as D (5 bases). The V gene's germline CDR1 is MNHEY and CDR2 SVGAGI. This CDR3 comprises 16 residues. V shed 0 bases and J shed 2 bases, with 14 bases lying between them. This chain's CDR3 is CASSYSIAGAAYEQYF. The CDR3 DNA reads TGTGCCAGCAGTTACTCGATAGCTGGGGCGGCCTACGAGCAGTACTTC.

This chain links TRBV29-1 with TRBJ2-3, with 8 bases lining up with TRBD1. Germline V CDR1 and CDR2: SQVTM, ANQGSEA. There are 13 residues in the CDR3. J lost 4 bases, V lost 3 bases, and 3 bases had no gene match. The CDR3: CSVDQGAADTQYF. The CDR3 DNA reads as TGCAGCGTTGACCAGGGGGCCGCAGATACGCAGTATTTT.

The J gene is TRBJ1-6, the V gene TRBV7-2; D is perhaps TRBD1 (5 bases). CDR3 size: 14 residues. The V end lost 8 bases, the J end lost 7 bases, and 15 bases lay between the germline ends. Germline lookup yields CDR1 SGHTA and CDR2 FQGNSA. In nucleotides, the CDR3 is TGTGCCAGCGCTCGGGGGTTTACGAATTCACCCCTCCACTTT. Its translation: CASARGFTNSPLHF. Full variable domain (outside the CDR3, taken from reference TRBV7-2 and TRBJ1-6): GAGVSQSPSNKVTEKGKDVELRCDPISGHTALYWYRQSLGQGLEFLIYFQGNSAPDKSGLPSDRFSAERTGGSVSTLTIQRTQQEDSAVYLCASARGFTNSPLHFGNGTRLTVT.

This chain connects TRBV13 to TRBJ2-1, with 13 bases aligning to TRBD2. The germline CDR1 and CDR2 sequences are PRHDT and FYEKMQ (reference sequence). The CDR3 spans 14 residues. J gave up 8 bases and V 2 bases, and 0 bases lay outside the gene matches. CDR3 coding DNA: TGTGCCAGCAGCTTAACTAGCGGGAGGGATGAGCAGTTCTTC. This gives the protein CASSLTSGRDEQFF.

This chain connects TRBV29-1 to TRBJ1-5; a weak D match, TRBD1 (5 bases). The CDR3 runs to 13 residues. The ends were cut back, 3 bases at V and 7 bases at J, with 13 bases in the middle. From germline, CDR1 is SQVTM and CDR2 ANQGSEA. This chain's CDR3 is CSVELGVGQPQHF. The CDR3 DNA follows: TGCAGCGTTGAGTTAGGGGTCGGACAGCCCCAGCATTTT. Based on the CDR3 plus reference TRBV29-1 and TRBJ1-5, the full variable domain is SAVISQKPSRDICQRGTSLTIQCQVDSQVTMMFWYRQQPGQSLTLIATANQGSEATYESGFVIDKFPISRPNLTFSTLTVSNMSPEDSSIYLCSVELGVGQPQHFGDGTRLSIL.

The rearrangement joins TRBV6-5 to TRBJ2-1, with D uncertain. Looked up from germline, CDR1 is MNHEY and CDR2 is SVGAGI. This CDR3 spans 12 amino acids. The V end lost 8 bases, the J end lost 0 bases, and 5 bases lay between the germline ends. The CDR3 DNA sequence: TGTGCCAGCGTGGTCTCCTACAATGAGCAGTTCTTC. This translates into CASVVSYNEQFF.

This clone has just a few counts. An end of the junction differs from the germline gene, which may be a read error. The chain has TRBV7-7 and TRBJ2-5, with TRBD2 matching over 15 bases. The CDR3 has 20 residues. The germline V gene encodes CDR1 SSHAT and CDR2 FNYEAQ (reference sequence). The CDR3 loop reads CASSHGGTSGRTSLQETQYF. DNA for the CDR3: TGTGCTAGCAGCCACGGTGGGACTAGCGGGAGGACGTCGTTGCAAGAGACCCAGTACTTC.

CDR3 residues: CASRGDYTDTQYF. The CDR3 DNA reads as TGTGCCAGCAGAGGGGATTACACAGATACGCAGTATTTT. V and J are TRBV5-8 and TRBJ2-3; a weak D match, TRBD1 (5 bases). Trimming cost V 5 bases and J 2 bases, with 9 bases left between them. The CDR3 is 13 amino acids. The germline V gene has CDR1 SGHTS and CDR2 YDEGEE.

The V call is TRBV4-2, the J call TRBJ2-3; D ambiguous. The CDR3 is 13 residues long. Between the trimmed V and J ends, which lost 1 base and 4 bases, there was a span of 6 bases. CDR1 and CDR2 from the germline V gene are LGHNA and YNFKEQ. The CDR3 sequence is CASSQVLSDTQYF. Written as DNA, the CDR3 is TGTGCCAGCAGCCAAGTTCTGTCAGATACGCAGTATTTT.